The entry below describes one T cell receptor beta chain. This entry belongs to a study of blood T cell repertoires in COVID-19. About the research overall: In each case, the material was cDNA or gDNA derived from T cells, B-cell-depleted T cells, or PBMCs.

The CDR3 totals 12 residues. Germline-derived CDR1 and CDR2 are SQVTM and ANQGSEA. V was pared by 0 bases and J by 4 bases, with 6 bases between. In the authors' methods: For nucleated cells, counts were estimated from reference gene primer amplification. The repertoire was sequenced with immunoSEQ multiplex PCR; TCRdb's copy has only in-frame clones and lacks some. The DNA gave D and trimming, while V, J and clone size come from that table. Of nearly 95,000 clones detected, about 77% appear once; the ten largest clones hold under 20%. The chain carries TRBV29-1 and TRBJ1-1; D not resolved. The sequenced material came from peripheral blood. The receptor comes from a human donor in a cohort sampled during active COVID-19. The CDR3 sequence: CSVEDGGTEAFF. CDR3 in DNA: TGCAGCGTTGAAGACGGCGGCACTGAAGCTTTCTTT.